Below are 25 T cell receptor beta chains sequenced from a single sample in a study of shared clonotypes between healthy human individuals. Naive CD8 populations comprised CD45RO-negative cells positively selected for CCR7, excluding terminally differentiated effector memory CD45RA+ cells. The data were produced by immunoSEQ multiplex PCR, yet TCRdb's version contains in-frame clones alone and is incomplete. The profile covers approximately 1.9 million clones, with around 93% appearing a single time and more than 1.5% taken by the ten largest. Source material: naive CD8+ T cells from PBMCs. These receptors were obtained from a man aged 18 to 30 in good health. Some clones in this sample may be carry-over from other donors' samples.

This chain joins TRBV5-6 and TRBJ1-2; D may be TRBD1 (5 bases). The ends were cut back, 6 bases at V and 4 bases at J, with 13 bases in the middle. CDR3 length equals 13 residues. CDR1 and CDR2 (germline): SGHDT, YYEEEE. For the CDR3, the DNA is TGTGCCAGCATCCACTCGAGGGGCTATGGCTACACCTTC. It yields the protein CASIHSRGYGYTF. Together with reference TRBV5-6 and TRBJ1-2, the CDR3 gives the full variable domain: DAGVTQSPTHLIKTRGQQVTLRCSPKSGHDTVSWYQQALGQGPQFIFQYYEEEERQRGNFPDRFSGHQFPNYSSELNVNALLLGDSALYLCASIHSRGYGYTFGSGTRLTVV.

The chain links TRBV5-6 to TRBJ1-2; 12 bases match TRBD1. V lost 4 bases to trimming and J lost 6 bases; unmatched junction nucleotides: 4. Germline loops: CDR1 SGHDT, CDR2 YYEEEE. The CDR3 has 14 residues. The CDR3 DNA sequence: TGTGCCAGCAGCATAGGGACAGGGGGCGATGGCTACACCTTC. Translation gives CASSIGTGGDGYTF. The whole variable domain, remainder taken from reference TRBV5-6 and TRBJ1-2, is DAGVTQSPTHLIKTRGQQVTLRCSPKSGHDTVSWYQQALGQGPQFIFQYYEEEERQRGNFPDRFSGHQFPNYSSELNVNALLLGDSALYLCASSIGTGGDGYTFGSGTRLTVV.

The CDR3 spells CASIRGEMNTEAFF. CDR3 bases: TGTGCCAGCATTAGAGGTGAGATGAACACTGAAGCTTTCTTT. The gene calls are TRBV5-4 and TRBJ1-1; no definite D call. The CDR3 is made up of 14 amino acids. Germline CDR1 is SGHNT and CDR2 is YYREEE (reference sequence). Between the trimmed V and J ends, which lost 6 bases and 0 bases, there was a span of 12 bases.

The V call is TRBV27, the J call TRBJ2-7; the match to TRBD1 covers 10 bases. CDR1 is MNHEY, CDR2 SMNVEV, per germline (reference sequence). The ends lost 5 bases at V and 0 bases at J; junction bases unmatched: 7. The length of the CDR3 is 16 residues. The chain's CDR3 is CASSPPTGGFSYEQYF. The CDR3 nucleotides read TGTGCCAGCAGTCCGCCGACAGGGGGCTTCTCCTACGAGCAGTACTTC.

The V call is TRBV28, the J call TRBJ1-2; no firm D call. The CDR3 sequence is 14 residues long. CDR1 is MDHEN, CDR2 SYDVKM, per germline. Trimming removed 7 bases at V and 6 bases at J, with 18 bases between. The CDR3 coding sequence is TGTGCCAGCACGGGATCCCCCAGTGGGGATGGCTACACCTTC. It encodes CASTGSPSGDGYTF.

The chain combines TRBV12-5 with TRBJ1-1; TRBD1 aligns across 7 bases. V shed 6 bases and J 6 bases; nucleotides not matched to a gene: 4. This CDR3 comprises 12 residues. The germline gives CDR1 LGHNT, CDR2 FRNRAP. CDR3 loop: CASGRDRAEAFF. For the CDR3, the DNA is TGTGCTAGTGGCCGGGACAGAGCTGAAGCTTTCTTT.

The gene calls are TRBV7-9 and TRBJ2-5; 7 nucleotides match TRBD1. Trimming removed 5 bases from V and 5 bases from J; junction bases left unmatched: 11. CDR1 and CDR2 from the germline V gene are SEHNR and FQNEAQ (reference sequence). This CDR3 has 15 amino acids. The chain's CDR3 is CASSPLDRAVETQYF. CDR3 sequence (DNA): TGTGCCAGCAGCCCCCTAGACAGGGCGGTGGAGACCCAGTACTTC.

The CDR3 loop is CAWSAPGGLIYGYTF. In DNA form, the CDR3 reads TGTGCCTGGAGTGCCCCCGGGGGCCTTATCTATGGCTACACCTTC. The V call is TRBV30, the J call TRBJ1-2; a weak D match, TRBD1 (6 bases). The CDR3 covers 15 residues. Germline assignment: CDR1 GTSNPN and CDR2 SVGIG (reference sequence). With 1 base removed from V and 4 bases from J, the gap between germline ends came to 16 bases.

The J gene is TRBJ2-1, the V gene TRBV27, with 7 bases matching TRBD2. In germline, CDR1 is MNHEY, CDR2 SMNVEV (reference sequence). Losses at the gene ends were 5 bases for V and 9 bases for J; bases not matched to a gene: 16. The CDR3 has 16 amino acids. The CDR3 DNA sequence: TGTGCCAGCAGTCTCCCGACCGGGAGGACGCGTGGTGAGCAGTTCTTC. It translates to CASSLPTGRTRGEQFF.

J is TRBJ1-1 and V is TRBV5-1, with D perhaps matching TRBD1 (5 bases). CDR3 length: 14 residues. Germline V gene sequence: CDR1 SGHRS, CDR2 YFSETQ. V lost 1 base and J lost 0, with 7 bases in between. CDR3 nucleotides: TGCGCCAGCAGCTTGTCAGGGTTGAACACTGAAGCTTTCTTT. Protein: CASSLSGLNTEAFF.

This clone was counted a few times. The chain carries TRBV29-1 and TRBJ2-2; D gene uncertain. CDR1 and CDR2 from the germline V gene are SQVTM and ANQGSEA. The length of the CDR3 is 12 residues. Trimming removed 4 bases at V and 5 bases at J, with 8 bases between. CDR3 bases: TGCAGCGTTGTGGCCGAAACCGGGGAGCTGTTTTTT. Its translation: CSVVAETGELFF.

Details on this clone: Other nucleotide sequences in the sample specify the same CDR3. This chain uses TRBV4-1 with TRBJ2-7, with 10 bases aligning to TRBD1. Germline-derived CDR1 and CDR2 are MGHRA and YSYEKL. V lost 5 bases, J lost 2 bases, and 0 bases stayed unmatched. The CDR3 covers 13 residues. As DNA, the CDR3 is TGCGCCAGCAGCGGGACAGGGGCCTACGAGCAGTACTTC. Protein product: CASSGTGAYEQYF.

CDR3 in DNA: TGTGCCAGCAGTGAAGGGTGGGGGCGCGTCTATGGCTACACCTTC. Translated: CASSEGWGRVYGYTF. The chain links TRBV2 to TRBJ1-2; D may be TRBD1 (6 bases). The CDR3 has 15 residues. Germline V gives CDR1 SNHLY, CDR2 FYNNEI. Trimming shortened V by 1 base and J by 4 bases, and 13 bases separated the two germline ends.

The V call is TRBV2, the J call TRBJ2-7, with 7 bases lining up with TRBD1. The CDR3 extends over 13 amino acids. J lost 1 base, V lost 6 bases, and 3 bases had no gene match. Looked up from germline, CDR1 is SNHLY and CDR2 is FYNNEI. This chain's CDR3 is CASRETGSYEQYF. In DNA form, the CDR3 reads TGTGCCAGCAGGGAGACAGGGTCCTACGAGCAGTACTTC.

This clone showed up just a few times. This chain links TRBV14 with TRBJ1-1; D remains unclear. This CDR3 has 12 amino acids. Trimming took off 4 bases at V and 5 bases at J, with 8 bases between the two ends. CDR1 and CDR2 (germline): SGHDN, FVKESK. DNA of the CDR3: TGTGCCAGCAGCCGAGGTATTACTGAAGCTTTCTTT. Protein product: CASSRGITEAFF.

The rearrangement uses TRBV11-2 and TRBJ2-1, with 7 nucleotides matching TRBD2. The CDR3 runs to 15 residues. J lost 2 bases, V lost 8 bases, and 9 bases had no gene match. The V gene's germline CDR1 is SGHAT and CDR2 FQNNGV. The CDR3 sequence is CASAIGGGPYNEQFF. CDR3 sequence (DNA): TGTGCCAGCGCCATCGGGGGAGGGCCCTACAATGAGCAGTTCTTC.

This clone showed up just once. The genes are TRBV28 and TRBJ2-3; no clear D. CDR1 and CDR2 from the germline V gene are MDHEN and SYDVKM. The V end was cut by 3 bases, the J end by 2 bases, with 9 bases between. The CDR3 sequence is 14 residues long. The CDR3 spells CASSFRLATDTQYF. The CDR3 DNA reads as TGTGCCAGCAGTTTTCGTCTGGCCACAGATACGCAGTATTTT.

The gene calls are TRBV30 and TRBJ2-3; 7 positions agree with TRBD2. V was clipped by 7 bases and J by 5 bases; unmatched bases: 15. This CDR3 spans 15 amino acids. CDR1 and CDR2 from the germline V gene are GTSNPN and SVGIG (reference sequence). The CDR3: CASSRAGDWEDTQYF. The CDR3 DNA sequence: TGTGCCTCCTCCCGGGCGGGAGATTGGGAAGATACGCAGTATTTT.

The rearrangement uses TRBV13 and TRBJ2-3, with a weak D call TRBD1 (6 bases). V was pared by 4 bases and J by 5 bases, with 10 bases between. Germline V lookup: CDR1 PRHDT, CDR2 FYEKMQ (reference sequence). This CDR3 contains 13 residues. DNA for the CDR3: TGTGCCAGCAGCTACAGGGTGGGAGATACGCAGTATTTT. It yields the protein CASSYRVGDTQYF.

This sequence joins TRBV10-3 and TRBJ2-7; TRBD1 aligns across 9 bases. V was pared by 4 bases and J by 4 bases, with 8 bases of the junction left unmatched. This CDR3 comprises 15 residues. The V gene's germline CDR1 is ENHRY and CDR2 SYGVKD. CDR3 nucleotide sequence: TGTGCCATCAGTGGGGGGACAGGGCAAAAATACGAGCAGTACTTC. Its protein product is CAISGGTGQKYEQYF.

The genes are TRBV10-3 and TRBJ1-3; possible D gene TRBD1, 5 bases. CDR1 ENHRY and CDR2 SYGVKD come from the germline V gene. V shed 5 bases and J shed 4 bases, with 12 bases lying between them. The CDR3 is made up of 14 amino acids. Here the CDR3 reads CAISQARAGNTIYF. Written as DNA, the CDR3 is TGTGCCATCAGTCAGGCCAGGGCCGGAAACACCATATATTTT.

This sequence joins TRBV19 and TRBJ1-1; D gene ambiguous. The V gene lost 9 bases and the J gene lost 6 bases, with 17 bases spanning the gap. Per the germline V gene, CDR1 is LNHDA and CDR2 is SQIVND (reference sequence). The CDR3 totals 13 residues. This chain's CDR3 is CASNGPWVAEAFF. The CDR3 nucleotides are TGTGCCAGCAACGGTCCTTGGGTGGCTGAAGCTTTCTTT.

This clone occurred a few times. The chain has TRBV7-6 and TRBJ1-1; no reliable D call. In germline, CDR1 is SGHVS, CDR2 FNYEAQ. Trimming pared 5 bases from V and 2 bases from J, leaving 6 bases between. The CDR3 consists of 12 residues. CDR3 sequence (DNA): TGTGCCAGCAGCCCCATCAACACTGAAGCTTTCTTT. Residues: CASSPINTEAFF. Complete variable domain (other parts from reference TRBV7-6 and TRBJ1-1): GAGVSQSPRYKVTKRGQDVALRCDPISGHVSLYWYRQALGQGPEFLTYFNYEAQQDKSGLPNDRFSAERPEGSISTLTIQRTEQRDSAMYRCASSPINTEAFFGQGTRLTVV.

The rearrangement links TRBV7-9 to TRBJ1-1; 9 bases fit TRBD1. The germline V gene has CDR1 SEHNR and CDR2 FQNEAQ (reference sequence). The CDR3 sequence is 17 residues long. V gave up 5 bases and J gave up 6 bases; unmatched junction bases: 16. The CDR3 region has the DNA TGTGCCAGCAGCAGTAGGGACAGGGAAAGAGAAAAGCCTGAAGCTTTCTTT. Amino acids: CASSSRDREREKPEAFF.

The chain employs TRBV11-2 and TRBJ1-2; D may be TRBD1 (5 bases). Trimming left V 1 base short and J 6 bases short, with 9 bases between. This CDR3 contains 13 residues. CDR1 SGHAT and CDR2 FQNNGV come from the germline V gene. The CDR3 region is CASSLGLGDGYTF. The DNA of the CDR3 is TGTGCCAGCAGCTTAGGGTTGGGGGATGGCTACACCTTC.